This T cell receptor (beta chain) stems from a study of shared clonotypes between healthy human individuals. Each subset's genomic DNA was split evenly across several immunoSEQ plates. Using immunoSEQ multiplex PCR, the repertoire was profiled, and TCRdb retains in-frame clones only, with some absent. The sample carries around 1.1 million clones, approximately 75% recorded once. This CDR3 has 18 amino acids. In germline, CDR1 is SGHNT, CDR2 YYREEE (reference sequence). Germline trimming cut 3 bases from V and 3 bases from J; bases unmatched to any gene: 12. The TCR originated in a young man in good health. Some clones in this sample may be carry-over from other donors' samples. The rearrangement links TRBV5-4 to TRBJ2-3, with TRBD2 matching over 11 bases. The sample comprised memory CD4+ T cells from PBMCs. Regarding subset: CD45RA-negative fraction. CDR3 bases: TGTGCCAGCAGCTCCTCCTATCTAGCGGGAGGTGTAACAGATACGCAGTATTTT. This encodes CASSSSYLAGGVTDTQYF.